This TCR beta chain originates from a study of identifying expanded T cells in peripheral blood. Points from the study as a whole: Across healthy donors, higher total template counts meant significantly greater roughly 2-week count variance. Approximately 1.1 clones differed between technical replicates, versus roughly 17 and 20 over time.

No infections or other immune events were documented during collection. The ends were cut back, 1 base at V and 12 bases at J, with 15 bases in the middle. The V gene's germline CDR1 is LNHDA and CDR2 SQIVND (reference sequence). The CDR3 has 13 residues. TCRdb's copy holds only in-frame clones and misses some; the assay was immunoSEQ multiplex PCR. The data hold roughly 120,000 clones, with about 87% observed a single time. On this clone itself: Its antigen is unknown.

The receptor comes from a person between 18 and 75 years old in good health. The V and J genes are TRBV19 and TRBJ1-2; D gene uncertain. The sequenced material came from blood. Written as DNA, the CDR3 is TGTGCCAGTAGTATAGTAAACGGAATCGCGGACACCTTC. Its translation: CASSIVNGIADTF.